This TCR beta chain was documented in a study of shared clonotypes between healthy human individuals. Findings and limits, study-wide: On the whole, naive subsets had larger estimated richness than memory subsets had.

The sample holds one count of this clone. No antigen is known for it. The assay was immunoSEQ multiplex PCR, and TCRdb's table has in-frame clones only and misses some. The sample carries under 850,000 clones, around 77% recorded once. Trimming stripped 5 bases from V and 8 bases from J, with 21 bases between. This CDR3 has 15 amino acids. Germline lookup yields CDR1 MNHEY and CDR2 SMNVEV (reference sequence). The specimen was memory CD4+ T cells sorted from blood. Sample subset: CD45RA-negative fraction. The chain is built from TRBV27 and TRBJ1-2, with D unresolved. This sequence was found in a woman aged 30 to 39 in good health. DNA for the CDR3: TGTGCCAGCAGTGCTCACAATCCGGGTAACGGCGGCTACACCTTC. This sequence encodes CASSAHNPGNGGYTF.